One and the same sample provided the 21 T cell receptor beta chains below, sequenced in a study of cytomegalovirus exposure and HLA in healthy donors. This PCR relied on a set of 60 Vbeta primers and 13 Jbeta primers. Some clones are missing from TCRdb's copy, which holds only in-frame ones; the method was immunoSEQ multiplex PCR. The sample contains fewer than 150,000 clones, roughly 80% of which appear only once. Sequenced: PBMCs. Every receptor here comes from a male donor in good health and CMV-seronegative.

The CDR3 spells CASSYFVSSYNSPLHF. In nucleotides, the CDR3 is TGTGCCAGCAGTTACTTTGTCAGCTCCTATAATTCACCCCTCCACTTT. The chain couples TRBV6-5 to TRBJ1-6, with D hard to call. Germline loops: CDR1 MNHEY, CDR2 SVGAGI. The V gene lost 1 base and the J gene lost 0 bases, with 7 bases spanning the gap. This CDR3 spans 16 amino acids.

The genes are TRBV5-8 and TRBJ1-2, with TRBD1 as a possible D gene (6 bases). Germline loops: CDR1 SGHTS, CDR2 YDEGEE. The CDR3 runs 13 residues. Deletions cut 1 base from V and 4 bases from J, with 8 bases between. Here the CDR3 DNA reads TGTGCCAGCAGCTTGACAGGGATCTATGGCTACACCTTC. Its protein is CASSLTGIYGYTF.

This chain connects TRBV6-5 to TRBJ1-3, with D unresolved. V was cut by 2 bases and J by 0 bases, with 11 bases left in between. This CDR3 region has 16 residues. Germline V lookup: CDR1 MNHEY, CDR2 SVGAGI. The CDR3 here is CASSYRGVLSGNTIYF. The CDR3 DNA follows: TGTGCCAGCAGTTACCGAGGAGTCCTCTCTGGAAACACCATATATTTT.

The CDR3 DNA reads as TGTGCCAGCGGGGGCGACCTCACAGATACGCAGTATTTT. Translated: CASGGDLTDTQYF. The rearrangement joins TRBV10-3 to TRBJ2-3; the D gene is possibly TRBD2 (7 bases). Germline V gene sequence: CDR1 ENHRY, CDR2 SYGVKD. Trimming took off 10 bases at V and 2 bases at J, with 13 bases between the two ends. CDR3 length: 13 residues.

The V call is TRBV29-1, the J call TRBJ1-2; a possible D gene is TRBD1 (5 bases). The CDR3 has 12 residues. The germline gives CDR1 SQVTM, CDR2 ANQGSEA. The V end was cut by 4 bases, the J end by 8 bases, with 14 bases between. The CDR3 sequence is CSVGVGKGGYTF. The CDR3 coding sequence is TGCAGCGTTGGTGTAGGGAAGGGGGGCTACACCTTC.

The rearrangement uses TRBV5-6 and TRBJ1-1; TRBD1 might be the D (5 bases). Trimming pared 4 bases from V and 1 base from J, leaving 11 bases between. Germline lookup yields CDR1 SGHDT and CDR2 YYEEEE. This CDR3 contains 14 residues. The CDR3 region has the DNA TGTGCCAGCAGCCTTGTCAGGGAGAACACTGAAGCTTTCTTT. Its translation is CASSLVRENTEAFF.

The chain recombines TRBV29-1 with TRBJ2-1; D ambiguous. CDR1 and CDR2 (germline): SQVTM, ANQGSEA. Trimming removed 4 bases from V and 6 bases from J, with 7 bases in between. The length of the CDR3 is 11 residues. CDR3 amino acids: CSVVRLNEQFF. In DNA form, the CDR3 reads TGCAGCGTTGTCCGTCTCAATGAGCAGTTCTTC.

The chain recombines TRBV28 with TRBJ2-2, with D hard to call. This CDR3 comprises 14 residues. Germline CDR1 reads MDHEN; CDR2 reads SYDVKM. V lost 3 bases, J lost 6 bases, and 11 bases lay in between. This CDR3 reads CASSLRNVAGELFF. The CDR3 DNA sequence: TGTGCCAGCAGTTTGCGGAATGTGGCCGGGGAGCTGTTTTTT. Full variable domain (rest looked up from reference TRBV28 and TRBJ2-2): DVKVTQSSRYLVKRTGEKVFLECVQDMDHENMFWYRQDPGLGLRLIYFSYDVKMKEKGDIPEGYSVSREKKERFSLILESASTNQTSMYLCASSLRNVAGELFFGEGSRLTVL.

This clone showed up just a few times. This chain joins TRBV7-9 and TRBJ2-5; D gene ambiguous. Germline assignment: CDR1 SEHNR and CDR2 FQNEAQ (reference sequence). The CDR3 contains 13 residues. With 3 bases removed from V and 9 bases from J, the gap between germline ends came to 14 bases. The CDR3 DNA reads TGTGCCAGCAGCTTTGGCCCCTTTCGGGCCCAGTACTTC. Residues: CASSFGPFRAQYF.

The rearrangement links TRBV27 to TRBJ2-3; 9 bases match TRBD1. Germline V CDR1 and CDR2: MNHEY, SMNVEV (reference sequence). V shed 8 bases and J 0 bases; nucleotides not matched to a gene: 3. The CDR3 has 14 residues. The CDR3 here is CASRDRASTDTQYF. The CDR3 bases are TGTGCCAGCCGGGACAGGGCTAGCACAGATACGCAGTATTTT.

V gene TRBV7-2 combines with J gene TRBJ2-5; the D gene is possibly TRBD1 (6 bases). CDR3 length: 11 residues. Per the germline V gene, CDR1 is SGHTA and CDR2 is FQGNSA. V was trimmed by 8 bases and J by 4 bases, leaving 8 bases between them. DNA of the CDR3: TGTGCCAGCTCCAGGGGAGAGACCCAGTACTTC. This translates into CASSRGETQYF.

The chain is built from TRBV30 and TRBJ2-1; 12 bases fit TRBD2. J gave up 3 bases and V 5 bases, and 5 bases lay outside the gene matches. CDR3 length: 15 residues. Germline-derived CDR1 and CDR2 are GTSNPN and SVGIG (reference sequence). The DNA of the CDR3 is TGTGCCTGGGATTCACTAGCGGGGGGCTACAATGAGCAGTTCTTC. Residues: CAWDSLAGGYNEQFF.

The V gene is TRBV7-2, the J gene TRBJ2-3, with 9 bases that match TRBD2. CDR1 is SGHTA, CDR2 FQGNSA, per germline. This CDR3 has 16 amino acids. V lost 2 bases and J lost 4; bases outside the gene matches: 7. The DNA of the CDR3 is TGTGCCAGCAGCTTACGGACTAGCGTATTAGCAGATACGCAGTATTTT. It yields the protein CASSLRTSVLADTQYF.

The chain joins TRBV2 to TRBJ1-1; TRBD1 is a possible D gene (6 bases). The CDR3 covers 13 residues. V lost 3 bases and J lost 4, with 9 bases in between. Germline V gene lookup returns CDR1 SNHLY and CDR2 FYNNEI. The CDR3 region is CASSDQGLTEAFF. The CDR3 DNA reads TGTGCCAGCAGTGATCAGGGGCTCACTGAAGCTTTCTTT.

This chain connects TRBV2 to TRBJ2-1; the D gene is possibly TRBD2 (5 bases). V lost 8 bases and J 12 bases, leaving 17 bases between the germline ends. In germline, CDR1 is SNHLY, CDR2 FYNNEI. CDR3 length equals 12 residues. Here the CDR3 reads CASQEDRPVQFF. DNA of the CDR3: TGTGCCAGCCAGGAGGACCGCCCGGTGCAGTTCTTC.

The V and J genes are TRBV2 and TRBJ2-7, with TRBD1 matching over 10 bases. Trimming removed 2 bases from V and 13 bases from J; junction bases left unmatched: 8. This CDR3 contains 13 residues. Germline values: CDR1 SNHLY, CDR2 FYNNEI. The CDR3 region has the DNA TGTGCCAGCAGTGAATTTGGGGACAGGGGCCTTTACTTC. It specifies CASSEFGDRGLYF.

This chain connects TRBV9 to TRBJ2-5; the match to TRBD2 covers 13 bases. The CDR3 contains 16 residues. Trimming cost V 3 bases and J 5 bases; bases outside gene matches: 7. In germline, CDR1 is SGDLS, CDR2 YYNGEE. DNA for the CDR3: TGTGCCAGCAGCGAGGGACTAGCGGGACGTGGGGAGACCCAGTACTTC. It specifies CASSEGLAGRGETQYF.

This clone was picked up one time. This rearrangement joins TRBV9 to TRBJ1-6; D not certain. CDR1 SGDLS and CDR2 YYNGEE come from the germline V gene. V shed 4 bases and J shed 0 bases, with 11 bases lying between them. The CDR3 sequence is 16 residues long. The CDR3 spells CASSIGPGSYNSPLHF. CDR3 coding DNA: TGTGCCAGCAGCATAGGGCCGGGCTCCTATAATTCACCCCTCCACTTT.

Here the CDR3 DNA reads TGTGCCAGCAGTTACACCCGAAGGGGAGGAGAAAAACTGTTTTTT. As protein: CASSYTRRGGEKLFF. V usage is TRBV6-5 and J usage is TRBJ1-4, with a tentative D call TRBD1 (5 bases). The CDR3 is 15 amino acids. Germline CDR1 reads MNHEY; CDR2 reads SVGAGI. V shed 2 bases and J shed 8 bases, with 15 bases lying between them.

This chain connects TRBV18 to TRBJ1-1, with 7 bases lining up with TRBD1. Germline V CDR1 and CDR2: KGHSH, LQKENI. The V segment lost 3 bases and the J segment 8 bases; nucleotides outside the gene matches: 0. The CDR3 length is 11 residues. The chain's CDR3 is CASSPDREAFF. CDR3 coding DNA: TGTGCCAGCTCACCGGACAGGGAAGCTTTCTTT.

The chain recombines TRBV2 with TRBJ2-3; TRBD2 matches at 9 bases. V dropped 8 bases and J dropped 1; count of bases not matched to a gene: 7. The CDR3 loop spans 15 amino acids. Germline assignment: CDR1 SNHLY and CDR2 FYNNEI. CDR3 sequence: CASAEAGGRTDTQYF. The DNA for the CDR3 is TGTGCCAGCGCCGAAGCGGGGGGACGCACAGATACGCAGTATTTT.